A single sample gave rise to the 14 T cell receptor beta chains below, sequenced in a study of T cell changes during pregnancy in multiple sclerosis. Assay: immunoSEQ multiplex PCR; the TCRdb copy retains only in-frame clones and omits some. The sample holds about 38,000 clones; about 94% are singletons and the top ten take approximately 0.39%. This sample comprised CD4+ T cells from peripheral blood mononuclear cells, obtained in the second trimester of pregnancy. These receptors all come from a female donor with multiple sclerosis, enrolled in a pregnancy study.

The genes are TRBV5-1 and TRBJ1-2; D is perhaps TRBD1 (6 bases). This CDR3 is built from 14 residues. Germline CDR1 reads SGHRS; CDR2 reads YFSETQ. V shed 2 bases and J shed 8 bases, with 16 bases lying between them. Written as DNA, the CDR3 is TGCGCCAGCAGCTTCCGGGACACGGTCTTCGGCTACACCTTC. Translating it yields CASSFRDTVFGYTF.

This clone appeared a single time. This chain joins TRBV11-2 and TRBJ1-2; D is uncertain. The germline V gene encodes CDR1 SGHAT and CDR2 FQNNGV. Trimming cost V 0 bases and J 6 bases, with 8 bases left between them. There are 13 residues in the CDR3. CDR3 region: CASSLDLGDGYTF. The CDR3 DNA is TGTGCCAGCAGCTTAGATCTCGGGGATGGCTACACCTTC.

The V call is TRBV28, the J call TRBJ1-2; tentative D call: TRBD1 (6 bases). Germline V gene lookup returns CDR1 MDHEN and CDR2 SYDVKM. The CDR3 contains 15 residues. V was pared by 3 bases and J by 5 bases, with 16 bases between. The CDR3 DNA follows: TGTGCCAGCAGTTTTTCGACAGGAACCACTTATGGCTACACCTTC. It yields the protein CASSFSTGTTYGYTF.

The chain carries TRBV16 and TRBJ2-2; 11 nucleotides agree with TRBD1. Germline V CDR1 and CDR2: KGHSY, FQNENV. The junction had 4 bases not matched to a gene; V was cut back by 4 bases and J by 6 bases. The CDR3 length is 15 residues. The DNA for the CDR3 is TGTGCCAGCAGCCGACCGGGACAGGGGGCCGGGGAGCTGTTTTTT. Translating gives CASSRPGQGAGELFF.

The chain combines TRBV5-5 with TRBJ1-1, with unresolved D. Looked up from germline, CDR1 is SGHKS and CDR2 is YYEKEE (reference sequence). Trimming shortened V by 3 bases and J by 1 base, and 16 bases separated the two germline ends. CDR3 length equals 16 residues. The CDR3 DNA reads as TGTGCCAGCAGCTCCTTTCGAGGGCCAAGGAACACTGAAGCTTTCTTT. It yields the protein CASSSFRGPRNTEAFF.

This clone came up once. The chain employs TRBV7-6 and TRBJ1-2, with D perhaps TRBD1 (6 bases). The CDR3 length is 13 residues. The V end was cut by 8 bases, the J end by 7 bases, with 17 bases between. Germline values: CDR1 SGHVS, CDR2 FNYEAQ. The CDR3 region is CASHSRGGSGYTF. The CDR3 nucleotides are TGTGCCAGCCATTCTAGGGGGGGCTCTGGCTACACCTTC.

The J gene is TRBJ1-1, the V gene TRBV7-8, with D uncertain. V was cut by 3 bases and J by 1 base, with 6 bases left in between. Germline CDR1 SGHVS, CDR2 FQNEAQ. The CDR3 loop spans 13 amino acids. The CDR3 DNA reads as TGTGCCAGCAGCTTTGGCCGGAACACTGAAGCTTTCTTT. It encodes CASSFGRNTEAFF. Full variable domain (rest looked up from reference TRBV7-8 and TRBJ1-1): GAGVSQSPRYKVAKRGQDVALRCDPISGHVSLFWYQQALGQGPEFLTYFQNEAQLDKSGLPSDRFFAERPEGSVSTLKIQRTQQEDSAVYLCASSFGRNTEAFFGQGTRLTVV.

The chain carries TRBV2 and TRBJ2-7, with 14 bases that match TRBD2. V shed 6 bases, J shed 3 bases, and the junction held 10 bases outside the gene matches. The V gene's germline CDR1 is SNHLY and CDR2 FYNNEI. There are 17 residues in the CDR3. Here the CDR3 DNA reads TGTGCCAGCAGCCGAGGACTAGCGGGAGGAGTGTTCTACGAGCAGTACTTC. Translation gives CASSRGLAGGVFYEQYF.

V usage is TRBV7-9 and J usage is TRBJ2-7; unclear D gene. Trimming stripped 4 bases from V and 7 bases from J, with 5 bases between. Germline V gene lookup returns CDR1 SEHNR and CDR2 FQNEAQ (reference sequence). The CDR3 loop spans 10 amino acids. The CDR3 loop reads CASSSQEQYF. DNA for the CDR3: TGTGCCAGCAGCTCACAGGAGCAGTACTTC.

The V gene is TRBV5-4, the J gene TRBJ2-1, with 8 bases fitting TRBD2. This CDR3 has 14 residues. The V segment lost 2 bases and the J segment 9 bases; nucleotides outside the gene matches: 7. Germline lookup yields CDR1 SGHNT and CDR2 YYREEE (reference sequence). CDR3 sequence (DNA): TGTGCCAGCAGCTTAGCGGGGGTGATGACTGAGCAGTTCTTC. The encoded protein is CASSLAGVMTEQFF.

This clone was recorded once. CDR3 sequence: CASSFATGPGSEYF. CDR3 nucleotides: TGTGCCAGCAGCTTCGCGACAGGGCCCGGGTCGGAGTATTTT. The chain carries TRBV11-2 and TRBJ2-3, with 7 bases identical to TRBD1. V gave up 3 bases and J gave up 13 bases; unmatched junction bases: 13. The CDR3 contains 14 residues. CDR1 is SGHAT, CDR2 FQNNGV, per germline.

This sequence joins TRBV5-1 and TRBJ1-1, with D possibly matching TRBD1 (6 bases). The V and J ends lost 3 bases and 5 bases respectively, with 11 bases between them. This CDR3 is 13 amino acids long. The germline V gene encodes CDR1 SGHRS and CDR2 YFSETQ. Written as DNA, the CDR3 is TGCGCCAGCAGCTCCCTTACAGGGACTGAAGCTTTCTTT. This gives the protein CASSSLTGTEAFF. Based on the CDR3 plus reference TRBV5-1 and TRBJ1-1, the full variable domain is KAGVTQTPRYLIKTRGQQVTLSCSPISGHRSVSWYQQTPGQGLQFLFEYFSETQRNKGNFPGRFSGRQFSNSRSEMNVSTLELGDSALYLCASSSLTGTEAFFGQGTRLTVV.

V and J are TRBV27 and TRBJ2-3; D may be TRBD1 (5 bases). This CDR3 has 16 residues. Trimming took 1 base from V and 0 from J, leaving 11 bases between them. Germline lookup yields CDR1 MNHEY and CDR2 SMNVEV (reference sequence). The CDR3 coding sequence is TGTGCCAGCAGTTTATGGGGCGAAGGTAGCACAGATACGCAGTATTTT. Encoded protein: CASSLWGEGSTDTQYF.

The chain carries TRBV4-1 and TRBJ1-4; TRBD1 agrees at 8 bases. Per the germline V gene, CDR1 is MGHRA and CDR2 is YSYEKL. The CDR3 is made up of 15 amino acids. Trimming at V came to 6 bases and at J to 8 bases, leaving 11 bases not matched to a gene. Here the CDR3 reads CASSRGTGKGEKLFF. The CDR3 DNA is TGCGCCAGCAGTCGCGGGACAGGCAAGGGCGAAAAACTGTTTTTT.